This TCR beta chain was documented in a study of breast tumors, draining lymph nodes, adjacent tissues. Study-level points and caveats: Compared with lymph nodes, tumors were less diverse; compared with nontumor tissue, more. Most tumor T cells seemingly derive from lymph node, then expand in tumor. Tumor T cell lymph node origin was a supported hypothesis, not proven.

Axillary draining lymph nodes of breast cancer patients supplied the node samples. TCRdb reprocessed the multiplex PCR reads with MiXCR, giving one entry per CDR3 protein. The repertoire holds roughly 260,000 distinct CDR3 sequences, with roughly 31% as singletons. This clonotype was seen ten or more times. Its antigen is unknown. The receptor was derived from a female donor with breast cancer. Some clones in this sample may be carry-over from other donors' samples. Sequencing was done on a sample of axillary lymph node tissue.

The CDR3 loop is CASSFRGAFNTGELFF. CDR3 DNA: TGTGCCAGCAGTTTTAGGGGGGCCTTTAACACCGGGGAGCTGTTTTTT. The genes are TRBV12-3 or TRBV12-4 and TRBJ2-2; D assignment may be TRBD1 or TRBD2 (6 bases each). The V and J ends lost 3 bases and 2 bases respectively, with 13 bases between them. CDR3 length equals 16 residues.